The following is a T cell receptor (beta chain) sequence with its context. Its cognate antigen is unknown. The CDR3 runs to 15 residues. V lost 9 bases and J lost 6; bases outside the gene matches: 12. The germline CDR1 and CDR2 sequences are SNHLY and FYNNEI. Researchers ran the PCR with 60 Vbeta and 13 Jbeta primers. Profiled with immunoSEQ multiplex PCR; TCRdb holds only in-frame clones, not every one. The profile shows approximately 90,000 clones, approximately 77% of them singletons. This sample is part of a study of cytomegalovirus exposure and HLA in healthy donors. Whole-study findings and limits: Rarity held for most TCR sequences, but there were some public TCRs that occurred in many donors.

Sequencing was performed on PBMCs. The source of this sequence is a woman aged 40 to 50 in good health and CMV-seronegative. The chain uses TRBV2 and TRBJ1-2, with 11 bases aligning to TRBD1. The CDR3, as DNA: TGTGCCAGTCTGGTAATGGACAGGGGGCGCGATGGCTACACCTTC. Protein sequence: CASLVMDRGRDGYTF.